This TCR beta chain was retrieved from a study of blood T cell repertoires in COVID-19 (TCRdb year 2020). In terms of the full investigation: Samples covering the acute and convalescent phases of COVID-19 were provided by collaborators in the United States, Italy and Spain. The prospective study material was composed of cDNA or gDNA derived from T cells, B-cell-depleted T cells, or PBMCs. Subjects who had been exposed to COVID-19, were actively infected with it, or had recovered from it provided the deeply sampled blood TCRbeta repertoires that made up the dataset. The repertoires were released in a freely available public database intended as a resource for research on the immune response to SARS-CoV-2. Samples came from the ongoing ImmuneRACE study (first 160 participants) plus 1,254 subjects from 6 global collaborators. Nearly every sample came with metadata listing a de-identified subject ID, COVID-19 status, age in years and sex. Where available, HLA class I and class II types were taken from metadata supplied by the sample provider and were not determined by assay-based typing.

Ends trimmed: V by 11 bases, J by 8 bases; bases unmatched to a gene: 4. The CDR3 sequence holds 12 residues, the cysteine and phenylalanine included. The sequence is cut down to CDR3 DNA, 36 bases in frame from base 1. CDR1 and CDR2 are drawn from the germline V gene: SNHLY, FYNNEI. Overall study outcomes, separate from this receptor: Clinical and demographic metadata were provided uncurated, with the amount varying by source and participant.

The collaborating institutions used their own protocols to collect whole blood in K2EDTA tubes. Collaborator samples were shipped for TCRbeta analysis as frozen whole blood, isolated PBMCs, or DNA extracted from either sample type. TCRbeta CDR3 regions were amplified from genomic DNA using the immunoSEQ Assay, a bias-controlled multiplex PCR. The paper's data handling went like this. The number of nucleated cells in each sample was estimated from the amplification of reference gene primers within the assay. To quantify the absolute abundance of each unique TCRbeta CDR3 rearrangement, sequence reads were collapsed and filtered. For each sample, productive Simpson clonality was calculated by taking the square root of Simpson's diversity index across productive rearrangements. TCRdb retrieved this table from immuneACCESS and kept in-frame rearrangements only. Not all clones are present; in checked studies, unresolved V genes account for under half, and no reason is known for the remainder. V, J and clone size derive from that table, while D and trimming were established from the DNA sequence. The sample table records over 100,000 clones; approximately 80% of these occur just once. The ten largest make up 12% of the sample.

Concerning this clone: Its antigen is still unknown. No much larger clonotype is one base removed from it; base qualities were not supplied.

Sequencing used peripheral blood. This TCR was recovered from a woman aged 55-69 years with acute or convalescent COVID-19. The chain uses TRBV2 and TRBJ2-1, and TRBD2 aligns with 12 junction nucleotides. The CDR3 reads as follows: CAGRLAGDEQFF. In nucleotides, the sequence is TGTGCCGGAAGACTAGCGGGGGATGAGCAGTTCTTC.